The 28 T cell receptor beta chains in this list originate from one sample, sequenced in a study of blood T cell repertoires in COVID-19. Using immunoSEQ multiplex PCR, the repertoire was profiled, and TCRdb retains in-frame clones only, with some absent. The sample lists 200,000 to 250,000 clones, 92% occurring once. The specimen was peripheral blood. These receptors were obtained from a man aged 60 to 69 with COVID-19, enrolled during active disease.

This chain's CDR3 is CASSLTGAYGYTF. In nucleotides, the CDR3 is TGTGCCAGCAGCCTAACAGGGGCCTATGGCTACACCTTC. The rearrangement uses TRBV28 and TRBJ1-2; 7 positions match TRBD1. Germline CDR1 MDHEN, CDR2 SYDVKM. The CDR3 is made up of 13 amino acids. V lost 6 bases and J lost 4; bases outside the gene matches: 5.

The chain has TRBV3-1 (or the pseudogene TRBV3-2) and TRBJ2-7, with D tentatively TRBD2 (7 bases). CDR1 and CDR2 from the germline V gene are LGHDT and YNNKEL (reference sequence). The CDR3 runs to 13 residues. Trimming removed 4 bases from V and 5 bases from J, with 12 bases in between. CDR3: CASSLQGGDEQYF. The CDR3 DNA is TGTGCCAGCAGCCTTCAAGGGGGGGACGAGCAGTACTTC.

The chain is built from TRBV7-2 and TRBJ2-7; TRBD1 might be the D (5 bases). The CDR3 extends over 13 amino acids. Germline V gene data show CDR1 as SGHTA and CDR2 as FQGNSA. The ends were cut back, 4 bases at V and 4 bases at J, with 11 bases in the middle. The CDR3 coding sequence is TGTGCCAGCAGCTGGGGCAAGACGTACGAGCAGTACTTC. Its translation: CASSWGKTYEQYF.

The gene calls are TRBV4-1 and TRBJ2-3; 13 nucleotides agree with TRBD2. The CDR3 spans 18 residues. Per germline, CDR1 MGHRA and CDR2 YSYEKL. The V gene end was trimmed by 0 bases and the J gene end by 0 bases; junction bases not matched to a gene: 3. The CDR3 region is CASSQDPLAGGSTDTQYF. CDR3 coding DNA: TGCGCCAGCAGCCAAGACCCACTAGCGGGGGGGAGCACAGATACGCAGTATTTT.

Points on this clone: Within the sample, other DNA sequences also encode this same CDR3. The CDR3 coding sequence is TGTGCCAGCTCCAGGGGGAACACCGGGGAGCTGTTTTTT. Protein: CASSRGNTGELFF. The V gene is TRBV2, the J gene TRBJ2-2, with D tentatively TRBD1 (6 bases). The CDR3 has 13 amino acids. V lost 8 bases and J 1 base, leaving 8 bases between the germline ends. CDR1 and CDR2 (germline): SNHLY, FYNNEI.

V and J are TRBV6-1 and TRBJ1-5, with a possible D match to TRBD1 (6 bases). The V end lost 4 bases, the J end lost 2 bases, and 15 bases lay between the germline ends. Germline V gives CDR1 MNHNS, CDR2 SASEGT. This CDR3 has 16 residues. The CDR3 sequence: CASSADRFGGNQPQHF. The CDR3 DNA is TGTGCCAGCAGTGCCGACAGGTTCGGAGGCAATCAGCCCCAGCATTTT.

This chain links TRBV2 with TRBJ1-4; 7 bases map to TRBD1. Trimming removed 6 bases from V and 0 bases from J; junction bases left unmatched: 4. The CDR3 covers 15 residues. CDR1 and CDR2 (germline): SNHLY, FYNNEI. The CDR3 nucleotides read TGTGCCAGCAGAGCAGGGACAGCAACTAATGAAAAACTGTTTTTT. Its protein product is CASRAGTATNEKLFF. The variable domain in full, with the rest retrieved from reference TRBV2 and TRBJ1-4, is EPEVTQTPSHQVTQMGQEVILRCVPISNHLYFYWYRQILGQKVEFLVSFYNNEISEKSEIFDDQFSVERPDGSNFTLKIRSTKLEDSAMYFCASRAGTATNEKLFFGSGTQLSVL.

V usage is TRBV5-1 and J usage is TRBJ2-1; 11 bases align to TRBD1. The CDR3 spans 15 residues. Germline CDR1 is SGHRS and CDR2 is YFSETQ. V gave up 1 base and J gave up 6 bases; unmatched junction bases: 3. CDR3 amino acids: CASSLMGQGGNEQFF. For the CDR3, the DNA is TGCGCCAGCAGCTTGATGGGACAGGGGGGCAATGAGCAGTTCTTC.

The V call is TRBV5-1, the J call TRBJ2-1; D is undetermined. V was clipped by 0 bases and J by 6 bases, with 13 bases between them. Germline lookup yields CDR1 SGHRS and CDR2 YFSETQ. The CDR3 contains 15 residues. The CDR3 here is CASSLVASEGNEQFF. In nucleotides, the CDR3 is TGCGCCAGCAGCTTGGTGGCTAGTGAAGGCAATGAGCAGTTCTTC.

The chain recombines TRBV2 with TRBJ1-1; D possibly corresponds to TRBD1 (6 bases). Trimming left V 8 bases short and J 1 base short, with 8 bases between. The CDR3 runs 12 residues. CDR1 and CDR2 from the germline V gene are SNHLY and FYNNEI. CDR3 coding DNA: TGTGCCAGCGGCAGGGGGAACACTGAAGCTTTCTTT. As protein: CASGRGNTEAFF.

The rearrangement links TRBV3-1 (or the pseudogene TRBV3-2) to TRBJ1-1; unclear D gene. V lost 4 bases and J 5 bases, leaving 11 bases between the germline ends. CDR1 LGHDT and CDR2 YNNKEL come from the germline V gene (reference sequence). The CDR3 totals 13 residues. CDR3 amino acids: CASSPIEGTEAFF. The CDR3 nucleotides are TGTGCCAGCAGCCCGATTGAGGGTACTGAAGCTTTCTTT.

V and J are TRBV7-9 and TRBJ1-1; D gene ambiguous. Germline V gene data show CDR1 as SEHNR and CDR2 as FQNEAQ (reference sequence). Trimming pared 3 bases from V and 4 bases from J, leaving 15 bases between. This CDR3 has 15 residues. CDR3 amino acids: CASSLGPGTATEAFF. In DNA form, the CDR3 reads TGTGCCAGCAGCTTGGGCCCTGGAACAGCCACTGAAGCTTTCTTT.

The table lists this clone with a few counts. CDR3 sequence (DNA): TGTGCCAGTACAAGAGTAGCGGGAGGGTCAGATACGCAGTATTTT. It translates to CASTRVAGGSDTQYF. The V gene is TRBV19, the J gene TRBJ2-3; 11 bases fit TRBD2. The V segment lost 7 bases and the J segment 4 bases; nucleotides outside the gene matches: 7. Germline CDR1 and CDR2: LNHDA and SQIVND (reference sequence). The CDR3 is 15 amino acids.

The rearrangement joins TRBV10-1 to TRBJ1-2, with 8 positions matching TRBD1. The germline gives CDR1 WNHNN, CDR2 SYGVQD (reference sequence). The J segment lost 5 bases and the V segment lost 8 bases, leaving 10 bases of the junction unmatched. This CDR3 contains 14 residues. For the CDR3, the DNA is TGCGCCAGCCCACCCGGACAGGGAATTTATGGCTACACCTTC. Its protein is CASPPGQGIYGYTF.

This chain uses TRBV15 with TRBJ1-6; D is unresolved. Trimming removed 0 bases at V and 5 bases at J, with 5 bases between. The germline V gene has CDR1 LNHNV and CDR2 YYDKDF (reference sequence). CDR3 length equals 14 residues. CDR3 nucleotide sequence: TGTGCCACCAGCAGAGACACAGATAATTCACCCCTCCACTTT. It yields the protein CATSRDTDNSPLHF.

This clone was observed a handful of times. The chain couples TRBV27 to TRBJ1-2, with 9 bases lining up with TRBD1. Germline V CDR1 and CDR2: MNHEY, SMNVEV (reference sequence). The CDR3 covers 12 residues. The trim removed 6 bases at V and 4 bases at J, leaving 0 bases unmatched. CDR3 coding DNA: TGTGCCAGCAGGACAGGGGGCTATGGCTACACCTTC. Translating gives CASRTGGYGYTF.

The CDR3 DNA reads as TGTGCCAGCAGGCGGGGGGTGAAGTACAATGAGCAGTTCTTC. Translated: CASRRGVKYNEQFF. The chain employs TRBV6-5 and TRBJ2-1; TRBD2 matches 8 bases. This CDR3 contains 14 residues. Germline V CDR1 and CDR2: MNHEY, SVGAGI. Losses at the gene ends were 6 bases for V and 4 bases for J; bases not matched to a gene: 5.

This chain joins TRBV19 and TRBJ1-5; D is uncertain. The germline V and J ends were trimmed by 3 bases and 5 bases, with 8 bases remaining between them. The germline CDR1 and CDR2 sequences are LNHDA and SQIVND (reference sequence). This CDR3 region has 13 residues. The CDR3 DNA reads TGTGCCAGTAGTATTCTGAGGGATCAGCCCCAGCATTTT. As protein: CASSILRDQPQHF.

With respect to this clone: Additional DNA sequences in this sample encode the identical CDR3. The chain employs TRBV19 and TRBJ1-2; 7 bases fit TRBD1. The V gene end was trimmed by 5 bases and the J gene end by 3 bases; junction bases not matched to a gene: 3. The germline gives CDR1 LNHDA, CDR2 SQIVND (reference sequence). CDR3 length equals 13 residues. The CDR3 DNA follows: TGTGCCAGTAGTCTCGACAGGGACTATGGCTACACCTTC. It is translated as CASSLDRDYGYTF.

V usage is TRBV10-3 and J usage is TRBJ2-1; 9 bases fit TRBD2. Germline V lookup: CDR1 ENHRY, CDR2 SYGVKD. V shed 7 bases and J 3 bases; nucleotides not matched to a gene: 10. This CDR3 is 16 amino acids long. DNA of the CDR3: TGTGCCATCAAAGACTCAGCTAGCGGGGACTACAATGAGCAGTTCTTC. It encodes CAIKDSASGDYNEQFF.

This rearrangement joins TRBV12-3 or TRBV12-4 to TRBJ1-5; 7 bases align to TRBD1. CDR3 size: 13 residues. Germline trimming cut 3 bases from V and 7 bases from J; bases unmatched to any gene: 3. CDR3 region: CASSFQGEQPQHF. CDR3 sequence (DNA): TGTGCCAGCAGTTTCCAGGGGGAGCAGCCCCAGCATTTT.

Turning to this clone: Within the sample, other DNA sequences also encode this same CDR3. The gene calls are TRBV4-1 and TRBJ2-7; 15 bases line up with TRBD2. Trimming at V came to 1 base and at J to 0 bases, leaving 4 bases not matched to a gene. Germline assignment: CDR1 MGHRA and CDR2 YSYEKL. This CDR3 region has 18 residues. CDR3 sequence: CASSQVGLAGGSSYEQYF. CDR3 nucleotides: TGCGCCAGCAGCCAAGTGGGACTAGCGGGGGGTAGCTCCTACGAGCAGTACTTC.

The CDR3 region is CASSVRDTPNTEAFF. The CDR3, as DNA: TGTGCCAGCAGTGTCCGGGACACACCGAACACTGAAGCTTTCTTT. The J gene is TRBJ1-1, the V gene TRBV2; tentative D call: TRBD1 (6 bases). From germline, CDR1 is SNHLY and CDR2 FYNNEI. Deletions cut 4 bases from V and 1 base from J, with 13 bases between. The CDR3 is made up of 15 amino acids.

The chain recombines TRBV27 with TRBJ2-7; 8 bases map to TRBD2. The V gene's germline CDR1 is MNHEY and CDR2 SMNVEV (reference sequence). There are 18 residues in the CDR3. V dropped 0 bases and J dropped 3; count of bases not matched to a gene: 13. The CDR3 DNA sequence: TGTGCCAGCAGTTTATCCCTCTCCCCTACTAGCGGAGACTACGAGCAGTACTTC. This translates into CASSLSLSPTSGDYEQYF.

This clone was seen a few times. This chain joins TRBV4-1 and TRBJ2-7, with D unresolved. The length of the CDR3 is 14 residues. Germline V gene data show CDR1 as MGHRA and CDR2 as YSYEKL. Trimming shortened V by 0 bases and J by 3 bases, and 9 bases separated the two germline ends. The CDR3 is CASSQESTFYEQYF. As DNA, the CDR3 is TGCGCCAGCAGCCAAGAAAGTACATTCTACGAGCAGTACTTC.

This clone was picked up one time. This chain connects TRBV27 to TRBJ1-2; tentatively, D is TRBD1 (6 bases). There are 16 residues in the CDR3. Germline-derived CDR1 and CDR2 are MNHEY and SMNVEV (reference sequence). The germline V and J ends were trimmed by 5 bases and 4 bases, with 20 bases remaining between them. The DNA of the CDR3 is TGTGCCAGCAGTCCCCACCGGACAGTCGAGACCTATGGCTACACCTTC. Encoded protein: CASSPHRTVETYGYTF.

The chain couples TRBV20-1 to TRBJ1-1; D is undetermined. V shed 8 bases and J shed 8 bases, with 12 bases lying between them. There are 10 residues in the CDR3. The germline V gene encodes CDR1 DFQATT and CDR2 SNEGSKA (reference sequence). The CDR3 DNA sequence: TGCAGTCCCTCGGTCCTAGAAGCTTTCTTT. This gives the protein CSPSVLEAFF.

J is TRBJ2-7 and V is TRBV5-4; 8 bases line up with TRBD2. Losses at the gene ends were 3 bases for V and 3 bases for J; bases not matched to a gene: 8. The CDR3 totals 15 residues. Germline V gene lookup returns CDR1 SGHNT and CDR2 YYREEE (reference sequence). The CDR3 sequence is CASSSQRELGYEQYF. The DNA of the CDR3 is TGTGCCAGCAGCTCCCAGCGGGAGCTAGGCTACGAGCAGTACTTC.